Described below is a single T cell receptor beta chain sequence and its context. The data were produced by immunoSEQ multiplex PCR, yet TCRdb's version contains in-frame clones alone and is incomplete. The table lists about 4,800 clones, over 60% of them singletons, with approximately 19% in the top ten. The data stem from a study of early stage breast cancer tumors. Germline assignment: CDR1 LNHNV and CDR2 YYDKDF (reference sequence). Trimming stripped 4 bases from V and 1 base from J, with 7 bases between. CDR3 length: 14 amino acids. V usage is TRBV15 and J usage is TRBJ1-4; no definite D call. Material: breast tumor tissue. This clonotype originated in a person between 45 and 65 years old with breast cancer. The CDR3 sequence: CATSMVGTNEKLFF. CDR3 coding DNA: TGTGCCACCAGCATGGTGGGAACTAATGAAAAACTGTTTTTT.